This T cell receptor beta chain was profiled in a study of T cell responses to AZD1222 COVID-19 vaccine. Study findings and constraints: It was only five to seven AZD1222 recipients who were seropositive at baseline. Within unmutated variant regions lay the reported targets of nearly half of spike-specific TCRs. Vaccine-associated CD4 TCRs ranged over spike, dominating at 160-218 and 743-854.

About this clone itself: Its target is not known.

Data came from immunoSEQ multiplex PCR; TCRdb stores just in-frame clones and leaves some out. The profile shows about 100,000 clones, about 89% of them singletons. Some second doses came at about 4 weeks and others at about 12 weeks; these were pooled. The CDR3 loop spans 15 amino acids. CDR1 is SGHVT, CDR2 SQSDAQ, per germline. Trimming stripped 5 bases from V and 3 bases from J, with 14 bases between. Material: peripheral blood, obtained 28 days after the second AZD1222 dose. The chain has TRBV7-4 and TRBJ2-1; D remains ambiguous. The receptor was isolated from an adult who received the AZD1222 COVID-19 vaccine. Here the CDR3 reads CASSARWVGYNEQFF. The CDR3 DNA reads TGTGCCAGCAGCGCCCGCTGGGTGGGCTACAATGAGCAGTTCTTC.